These T cell receptor beta chains were read from a single sample in a study of identical twins. TCRdb fed the 5' RACE reads into MiXCR, producing one record per CDR3 protein. The sample has under 300,000 distinct CDR3 sequences, 11% to 15% seen once. Sequencing was done on a sample of memory (CD45RO+) T cells sorted from blood. The receptors here all came from a woman aged 18-29 years in good health. CDR3s include the opening cysteine and the closing phenylalanine or tryptophan. D genes are given only for firm matches. The size of a clone is reported for some rows only, either as once, few or many, or as a class for expanded clones.

clone size	J gene	D gene	V gene	CDR3 protein	CDR3 DNA
-	TRBJ2-7	-	TRBV7-6	CASSLAQYRYEQYF	TGTGCCAGCAGCTTAGCCCAGTATCGTTACGAGCAGTACTTC
few	TRBJ2-1	TRBD2	TRBV25-1	CASSEWGGERDEQFF	TGTGCCAGCAGTGAATGGGGGGGAGAAAGGGATGAGCAGTTCTTC
-	TRBJ2-2	TRBD2	TRBV20-1	CSANPSGADTGELFF	TGCAGTGCCAACCCTAGCGGGGCGGACACCGGGGAGCTGTTTTTT
many	TRBJ2-1	-	TRBV7-9	CASSLRGSSYNEQFF	TGTGCCAGCAGTTTGAGGGGTAGCTCCTACAATGAGCAGTTCTTC
few	TRBJ2-7	TRBD2	TRBV20-1	CSASTLAGVEQYF	TGCAGTGCTAGTACCCTAGCGGGAGTTGAGCAGTACTTC
-	TRBJ2-5	TRBD1	TRBV12-3/TRBV12-4	CASRGQGRETQYF	TGTGCCAGCAGGGGACAGGGTCGAGAGACCCAGTACTTC
few	TRBJ2-5	-	TRBV29-1	CSVEKWEETQYF	TGCAGCGTTGAAAAGTGGGAGGAGACCCAGTACTTC
many	TRBJ2-3	TRBD2	TRBV3-1	CASSQAPGLAGGQDTQYF	TGTGCCAGCAGCCAAGCGCCAGGACTAGCGGGGGGGCAAGATACGCAGTATTTT
-	TRBJ2-4	-	TRBV18	CASSPPGAAKNIQYF	TGTGCCAGCTCACCACCGGGAGCGGCCAAAAACATTCAGTACTTC
many	TRBJ1-2	-	TRBV6-6	CASSYINSYGYTF	TGTGCCAGCAGTTACATCAACAGCTATGGCTACACCTTC
few	TRBJ1-3	-	TRBV4-2	CASSQVGQGRSGNTIYF	TGTGCCAGCAGCCAAGTGGGTCAGGGGCGGTCTGGAAACACCATATATTTT
few	TRBJ2-1	-	TRBV7-9	CASSLGGPVNEQFF	TGTGCCAGCAGCTTAGGGGGGCCCGTGAATGAGCAGTTCTTC
-	TRBJ2-2	-	TRBV5-1	CASSLMQSNTGELFF	TGCGCCAGCAGCTTAATGCAGTCGAACACCGGGGAGCTGTTTTTT
-	TRBJ2-2	-	TRBV20-1	CSARPAGLRTGELFF	TGCAGTGCTAGACCCGCTGGACTTCGCACCGGGGAGCTGTTTTTT
-	TRBJ2-2	-	TRBV25-1	CASSPLRAPNTGELFF	TGTGCCAGCAGCCCCCTACGTGCCCCGAACACCGGGGAGCTGTTTTTT
-	TRBJ2-7	TRBD2	TRBV5-1	CASSLDSGGEQYF	TGCGCCAGCAGCTTGGACAGCGGGGGTGAGCAGTACTTC
-	TRBJ2-1	TRBD2	TRBV7-9	CASSSRGSAYNEQFF	TGTGCCAGCAGCTCGCGCGGGAGCGCCTACAATGAGCAGTTCTTC
few	TRBJ2-6	-	TRBV6-1	CASSVLSGANVLTF	TGTGCCAGCAGTGTTCTCTCTGGGGCCAACGTCCTGACTTTC
-	TRBJ2-3	TRBD2	TRBV7-2	CASGRAGDTQYF	TGTGCCAGCGGGAGGGCCGGAGATACGCAGTATTTT
many	TRBJ2-7	-	TRBV20-1	CSARDQGRSYEQYF	TGCAGTGCTAGAGATCAAGGACGATCCTACGAGCAGTACTTC
few	TRBJ2-3	-	TRBV15	CATSREEGYTQYF	TGTGCCACCAGCAGAGAGGAGGGGTATACGCAGTATTTT
many	TRBJ1-1	-	TRBV12-3/TRBV12-4	CASSLTQGTEAFF	TGTGCCAGCAGTCTGACTCAGGGGACTGAAGCTTTCTTT
-	TRBJ2-7	TRBD2	TRBV12-3/TRBV12-4	CASSDPSSGKPEQYF	TGTGCCAGCAGTGACCCGTCTAGCGGGAAACCCGAGCAGTACTTC
-	TRBJ2-3	-	TRBV25-1	CASSEYNGRTARGADTQYF	TGTGCCAGCAGTGAATATAACGGCAGAACGGCTAGGGGAGCGGATACGCAGTATTTT
-	TRBJ2-3	-	TRBV19	CASSMRSSSTDTQYF	TGTGCCAGTAGTATGAGGAGTTCTAGCACAGATACGCAGTATTTT
-	TRBJ1-4	-	TRBV11-3	CASSLMSQRNEKLFF	TGTGCCAGCAGCTTAATGTCACAGAGAAATGAAAAACTGTTTTTT
-	TRBJ1-1	-	TRBV18	CASKLRGMNTEAFF	TGTGCCAGCAAGCTTAGGGGGATGAACACTGAAGCTTTCTTT
few	TRBJ2-2	-	TRBV9	CASGPRGRGSVGELFF	TGTGCCAGCGGGCCGAGGGGCCGAGGGTCGGTCGGGGAGCTGTTTTTT
-	TRBJ2-1	TRBD2	TRBV4-2	CASSQVPGGLSFF	TGTGCCAGCAGCCAAGTTCCGGGGGGGCTGTCGTTCTTC
many	TRBJ2-1	-	TRBV7-9	CASSFVRGHEQFF	TGTGCCAGCAGCTTTGTTAGGGGCCATGAGCAGTTCTTC
-	TRBJ2-2	-	TRBV14	CASSQDIFGELFF	TGTGCCAGCAGCCAAGATATCTTTGGGGAGCTGTTTTTT
-	TRBJ2-1	-	TRBV4-1	CASSQKGPYNEQFF	TGCGCCAGCAGCCAAAAGGGACCATACAATGAGCAGTTCTTC